In its sample, the clone carrying this T cell receptor beta chain was seen many times. Its specificity is not known. Peripheral blood samples of 4.5 to 6.5 milliliters were drawn at each of two time points. The V gene lost 6 bases and the J gene lost 2 bases, with 12 bases spanning the gap. This CDR3 region has 14 residues. CDR1 is MNHNS, CDR2 SASEGT, per germline. The data were obtained in a study of prognosis after radiotherapy for stage I lung cancer. As for the study in general: Distant metastases developed in a few patients after radiotherapy (median around seven months); under 16 showed no significant progression.

The study amplified the TCR beta CDR3 region from genomic DNA. This amplification was carried out by two rounds of multiplex PCR. The use of primers specific to each TRBV and TRBJ gene characterized first-round PCR. During the second PCR round, universal primers were used. From the multiplex PCR reads, TCRdb called clonotypes with MiXCR, one entry per CDR3 protein. This table holds tens of thousands of distinct CDR3 sequences, around 42% found once. Study-wide points: In patients with versus without metastases, TRBV and TRBJ gene usage reportedly differed.

The source of this sequence is a donor aged 50 or older with non-small cell lung cancer. The chain carries TRBV6-1 and TRBJ2-3; D is perhaps TRBD1 (6 bases). The sequenced sample was PBMCs, obtained before or after stereotactic body radiation therapy (not recorded which). CDR3 loop: CASRLQGSTDTQYF. CDR3 DNA sequence: TGTGCCAGCAGGCTACAGGGATCCACAGATACGCAGTATTTT.